This TCR beta chain was sequenced in a study of CD4 T cells in relation to SARS-CoV-2 and coronaviruses. Study background: Convalescent donors were aged about 21 to 72, with median approximately 39 years.

The CDR3 runs to 15 residues. CDR1 and CDR2 from the germline V gene are KGHDR and SFDVKD. Trimming took 3 bases from V and 0 from J, leaving 8 bases between them. With respect to this clone: Its specificity is unknown.

Study-level results: The assay detects memory recall responses, not culture-primed primary responses. Roughly three fifths of donors had memory CD4+ clonotypes crossrecognizing SARS-CoV-2 and common cold coronavirus spike.

TCRdb's copy holds only in-frame clones and misses some; the assay was immunoSEQ multiplex PCR. The sample holds around 37,000 clones, approximately 83% seen once. This clonotype originated in an adult with COVID-19. The sequenced sample consisted of memory CD4+ T cells from PBMCs. The rearrangement uses TRBV24-1 and TRBJ2-1; D may be TRBD1 (5 bases). CDR3 amino acids: CATSDGQGSYNEQFF. In DNA, the CDR3 is TGTGCCACCAGTGATGGACAAGGCTCCTACAATGAGCAGTTCTTC.